The T cell receptor beta chain described here comes from a study of shared clonotypes between healthy human individuals. Sequenced by immunoSEQ multiplex PCR; TCRdb stores in-frame clones only, minus some. In the table there are just over 2,000,000 clones, 85% to 95% of which are singletons. The sample was naive CD4+ T cells sorted from blood. Subset denoted: CD45RA+ positively selected. This clonotype originated in a man aged 18 to 29 in good health.

The CDR3 region is CASGPTDNTGELFF. The CDR3 nucleotides read TGCGCCAGCGGCCCGACTGACAACACCGGGGAGCTGTTTTTT. The V call is TRBV5-1, the J call TRBJ2-2; D is uncertain. The CDR3 is 14 residues long. The V gene lost 7 bases and the J gene lost 2 bases, with 12 bases spanning the gap. Germline V gene lookup returns CDR1 SGHRS and CDR2 YFSETQ.